These 22 T cell receptor beta chains came from one sample sequenced in a study of blood T cell repertoires in COVID-19. The table came from immunoSEQ multiplex PCR; TCRdb's copy has only in-frame clones and leaves some out. This sample yields roughly 250,000 clones, of which roughly 83% are seen a single time; just under 7.5% belongs to the top ten. Sample: peripheral blood. The receptors were sampled from a woman aged 45-65 years with acute or convalescent COVID-19.

The chain uses TRBV28 and TRBJ1-4, with TRBD1 matching 7 bases. The V gene's germline CDR1 is MDHEN and CDR2 SYDVKM. V lost 5 bases to trimming and J lost 8 bases; unmatched junction nucleotides: 14. The CDR3 is 16 residues long. CDR3 sequence reads: CASSTPMTGSSEKLFF. For the CDR3, the DNA is TGTGCCAGCAGTACCCCGATGACAGGGTCGAGCGAAAAACTGTTTTTT.

The chain joins TRBV2 to TRBJ1-5; D is unresolved. Trimming cost V 2 bases and J 6 bases, with 5 bases left between them. CDR3 length equals 12 residues. CDR1 SNHLY and CDR2 FYNNEI come from the germline V gene. The CDR3 sequence: CASSETGQPQHF. In nucleotides, the CDR3 is TGTGCCAGCAGTGAAACGGGTCAGCCCCAGCATTTT.

This chain joins TRBV28 and TRBJ1-6, with D maybe TRBD1 (5 bases). The CDR3 contains 15 residues. Trimming removed 2 bases at V and 8 bases at J, with 13 bases between. Germline V gives CDR1 MDHEN, CDR2 SYDVKM. The CDR3 here is CASSLRTSSDSPLHF. Here the CDR3 DNA reads TGTGCCAGCAGTTTAAGGACATCATCCGATTCACCCCTCCACTTT.

The sample holds one count of this clone. This chain uses TRBV19 with TRBJ2-1; D call uncertain. The germline V gene has CDR1 LNHDA and CDR2 SQIVND (reference sequence). There are 13 residues in the CDR3. Trimming took 0 bases from V and 4 from J, leaving 4 bases between them. Here the CDR3 DNA reads TGTGCCAGTAGTATAGATAGTTACAATGAGCAGTTCTTC. Its translation is CASSIDSYNEQFF.

The V and J genes are TRBV19 and TRBJ1-6, with 9 bases fitting TRBD1. Germline CDR1 reads LNHDA; CDR2 reads SQIVND (reference sequence). This CDR3 is 13 amino acids long. V was pared by 6 bases and J by 8 bases, with 2 bases of the junction left unmatched. CDR3 coding DNA: TGTGCCAGTAGCGACAGGGGGTATTCACCCCTCCACTTT. Amino acid sequence: CASSDRGYSPLHF.

The sample holds one count of this clone. The rearrangement links TRBV28 to TRBJ1-5, with TRBD1 as a possible D gene (6 bases). The CDR3 is 15 amino acids. Germline V gene lookup returns CDR1 MDHEN and CDR2 SYDVKM. Trimming took off 6 bases at V and 5 bases at J, with 17 bases between the two ends. CDR3 loop: CASRDGGRIHQPQHF. In DNA, the CDR3 is TGTGCCAGCAGGGACGGGGGGCGCATTCATCAGCCCCAGCATTTT.

The chain couples TRBV7-2 to TRBJ2-7, with TRBD2 matching over 8 bases. The V gene's germline CDR1 is SGHTA and CDR2 FQGNSA. V gave up 4 bases and J gave up 0 bases; unmatched junction bases: 8. CDR3 length: 16 amino acids. The DNA of the CDR3 is TGTGCCAGCAGCTCCACCAGCGGGAGCGTCTCCTACGAGCAGTACTTC. This codes for CASSSTSGSVSYEQYF.

The chain has TRBV5-1 and TRBJ1-6, with D possibly being TRBD1 (6 bases). This CDR3 spans 14 amino acids. Germline CDR1 is SGHRS and CDR2 is YFSETQ. Between the trimmed V and J ends, which lost 4 bases and 6 bases, there was a span of 11 bases. The CDR3 DNA reads TGCGCCAGCAGCAACAGGGTATCTAATTCACCCCTCCACTTT. It translates to CASSNRVSNSPLHF.

The CDR3 bases are TGTGCCAGCAGTTCCCCCCGCAGGGGCTATGGCTACACCTTC. Encoded protein: CASSSPRRGYGYTF. V gene TRBV28 combines with J gene TRBJ1-2; TRBD1 is a possible D gene (6 bases). V shed 4 bases and J shed 4 bases, with 13 bases lying between them. From germline, CDR1 is MDHEN and CDR2 SYDVKM. The length of the CDR3 is 14 residues.

The V gene is TRBV6-5, the J gene TRBJ1-2; D possibly corresponds to TRBD1 (6 bases). The CDR3 contains 15 residues. Per the germline V gene, CDR1 is MNHEY and CDR2 is SVGAGI. With 0 bases removed from V and 8 bases from J, the gap between germline ends came to 16 bases. CDR3 DNA sequence: TGTGCCAGCAGTTACTCGGCCGGGACAATTAACGGCTACACCTTC. Translated: CASSYSAGTINGYTF.

This sequence joins TRBV3-1 (or the pseudogene TRBV3-2) and TRBJ1-2; 8 bases agree with TRBD1. The V gene's germline CDR1 is LGHDT and CDR2 YNNKEL (reference sequence). This CDR3 has 18 residues. V was pared by 0 bases and J by 4 bases, with 13 bases of the junction left unmatched. As DNA, the CDR3 is TGTGCCAGCAGCCAAGAGGCCGGACAGGGCATCCGCGGCTATGGCTACACCTTC. It translates to CASSQEAGQGIRGYGYTF.

CDR3 DNA: TGTGCCAGCAGCGGTAGCAACTCCTACAATGAGCAGTTCTTC. Translation: CASSGSNSYNEQFF. This chain joins TRBV21-1 and TRBJ2-1; TRBD2, the D gene given by the table, was not confirmed from the DNA. TRBV21-1 is a pseudogene. The CDR3 is 14 amino acids.

This clone came up once. The V gene is TRBV2, the J gene TRBJ2-1; D remains unclear. The germline V and J ends were trimmed by 2 bases and 6 bases, with 11 bases remaining between them. From germline, CDR1 is SNHLY and CDR2 FYNNEI. The CDR3 sequence is 14 residues long. Written as DNA, the CDR3 is TGTGCCAGCAGTGAAACTTATGTACTCAATGAGCAGTTCTTC. Translating it yields CASSETYVLNEQFF.

The rearrangement uses TRBV4-1 and TRBJ1-4; 10 positions match TRBD1. This CDR3 is built from 14 residues. J was trimmed by 5 bases and V by 9 bases; bases with no gene match: 6. Germline loops: CDR1 MGHRA, CDR2 YSYEKL. CDR3 bases: TGCGCCAGATCTCGGACAGGGGGAAATGAAAAACTGTTTTTT. The encoded protein is CARSRTGGNEKLFF.

The V gene is TRBV19, the J gene TRBJ2-5; 8 bases fit TRBD1. The V gene's germline CDR1 is LNHDA and CDR2 SQIVND (reference sequence). J lost 4 bases, V lost 3 bases, and 7 bases had no gene match. This CDR3 spans 15 amino acids. In DNA, the CDR3 is TGTGCCAGTAGTATCCCCCGACAGGGGAGAGAGACCCAGTACTTC. This translates into CASSIPRQGRETQYF.

CDR3 in DNA: TGTGCCAGCAGCAGGGGGCTTATAGATACGCAGTATTTT. This sequence encodes CASSRGLIDTQYF. V and J are TRBV7-2 and TRBJ2-3, with 7 positions matching TRBD1. V dropped 5 bases and J dropped 5; count of bases not matched to a gene: 4. The germline V gene has CDR1 SGHTA and CDR2 FQGNSA. The CDR3 is made up of 13 amino acids. Complete variable domain (other parts from reference TRBV7-2 and TRBJ2-3): GAGVSQSPSNKVTEKGKDVELRCDPISGHTALYWYRQSLGQGLEFLIYFQGNSAPDKSGLPSDRFSAERTGGSVSTLTIQRTQQEDSAVYLCASSRGLIDTQYFGPGTRLTVL.

The chain links TRBV6-2 or TRBV6-3 to TRBJ2-2; D perhaps matches TRBD2 (7 bases). The length of the CDR3 is 15 residues. Per the germline V gene, CDR1 is MNHEY and CDR2 is SVGEGT. Trimming pared 5 bases from V and 4 bases from J, leaving 14 bases between. In DNA form, the CDR3 reads TGTGCCAGCAGTACCAACAGGGAGGGCACCGGGGAGCTGTTTTTT. This codes for CASSTNREGTGELFF.

This clone has only a few counts. V is TRBV7-9 and J is TRBJ2-5; 8 bases align to TRBD1. V shed 5 bases, J shed 0 bases, and the junction held 5 bases outside the gene matches. The CDR3 loop spans 15 amino acids. CDR1 SEHNR and CDR2 FQNEAQ come from the germline V gene (reference sequence). CDR3 bases: TGTGCCAGCAGCAAGGGACAGGTGTACCAAGAGACCCAGTACTTC. This gives the protein CASSKGQVYQETQYF.

The J gene is TRBJ1-2, the V gene TRBV10-3; 8 bases match TRBD1. The CDR3 has 13 amino acids. V trimming: 7 bases; J trimming: 8 bases; junction bases outside the gene matches: 9. The germline CDR1 and CDR2 sequences are ENHRY and SYGVKD. CDR3 in DNA: TGTGCCATCACCGAACGGACAGGGAGCGGCTACACCTTC. Encoded protein: CAITERTGSGYTF.

The V and J genes are TRBV6-5 and TRBJ2-3; 10 positions match TRBD1. This CDR3 is built from 15 residues. V lost 5 bases to trimming and J lost 3 bases; unmatched junction nucleotides: 5. Per germline, CDR1 MNHEY and CDR2 SVGAGI. The CDR3 region has the DNA TGTGCCAGCAGTCTTGACAGGGGGCCGACAGATACGCAGTATTTT. This gives the protein CASSLDRGPTDTQYF.

The genes are TRBV9 and TRBJ2-6; TRBD2 agrees at 7 bases. Germline V gene lookup returns CDR1 SGDLS and CDR2 YYNGEE. This CDR3 has 15 residues. Trimming cost V 4 bases and J 3 bases; bases outside gene matches: 4. In nucleotides, the CDR3 is TGTGCCAGCAGCACCGGCGGGGGTGGGGCCAACGTCCTGACTTTC. It specifies CASSTGGGGANVLTF.

The genes are TRBV5-1 and TRBJ2-3; 9 nucleotides align to TRBD2. This CDR3 comprises 16 residues. The V gene end was trimmed by 0 bases and the J gene end by 1 base; junction bases not matched to a gene: 3. Per the germline V gene, CDR1 is SGHRS and CDR2 is YFSETQ. The CDR3 DNA reads TGCGCCAGCAGCTTGGGGTCTAGCGGGGGCACAGATACGCAGTATTTT. Amino acid sequence: CASSLGSSGGTDTQYF.